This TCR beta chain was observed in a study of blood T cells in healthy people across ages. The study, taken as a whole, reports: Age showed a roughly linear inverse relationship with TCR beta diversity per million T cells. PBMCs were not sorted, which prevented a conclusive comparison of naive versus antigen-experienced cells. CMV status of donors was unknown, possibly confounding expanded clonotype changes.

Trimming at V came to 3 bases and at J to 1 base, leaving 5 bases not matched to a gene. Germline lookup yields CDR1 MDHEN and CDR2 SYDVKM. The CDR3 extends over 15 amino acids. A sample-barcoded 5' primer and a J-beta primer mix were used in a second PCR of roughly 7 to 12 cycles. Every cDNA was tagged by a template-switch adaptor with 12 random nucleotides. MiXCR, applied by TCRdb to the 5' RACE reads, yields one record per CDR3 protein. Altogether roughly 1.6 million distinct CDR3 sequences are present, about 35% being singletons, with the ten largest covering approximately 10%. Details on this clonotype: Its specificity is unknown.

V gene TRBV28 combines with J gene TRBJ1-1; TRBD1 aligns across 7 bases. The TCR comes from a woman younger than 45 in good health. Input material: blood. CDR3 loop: CASSFPDRANTEAFF. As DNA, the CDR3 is TGTGCCAGCAGTTTCCCCGACAGGGCGAACACTGAAGCTTTCTTT.